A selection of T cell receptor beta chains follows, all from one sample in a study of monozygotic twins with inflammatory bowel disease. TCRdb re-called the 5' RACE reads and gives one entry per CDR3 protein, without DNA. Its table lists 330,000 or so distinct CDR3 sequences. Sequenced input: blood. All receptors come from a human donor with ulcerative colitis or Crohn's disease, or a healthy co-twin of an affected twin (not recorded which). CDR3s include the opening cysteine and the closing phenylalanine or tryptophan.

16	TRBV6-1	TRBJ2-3	CASSEAPGQGTDTQYF
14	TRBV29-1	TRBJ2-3	CSLRTGGVTDTQYF
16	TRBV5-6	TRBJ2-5	CASSLASGRGQETQYF
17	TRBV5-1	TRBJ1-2	CASSLAPGQGSNYGYTF
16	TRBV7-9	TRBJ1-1	CASSGRLKTGRTEAFF
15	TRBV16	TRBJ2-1	CASSQSGLVYNEQFF
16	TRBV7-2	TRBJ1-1	CASSLGSGGGRTEAFF
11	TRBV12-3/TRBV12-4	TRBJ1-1	CASSGGFEAFF
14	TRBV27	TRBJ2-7	CASSHRGITYEQYF
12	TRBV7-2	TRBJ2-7	CASSLGEYEQYF
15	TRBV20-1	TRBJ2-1	CSATRGAGPYNEQFF
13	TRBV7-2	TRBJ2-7	CASSLTDLYEQYF
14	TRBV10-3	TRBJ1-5	CAISESAGSQPQHF
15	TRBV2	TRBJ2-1	CASSSGTRVNNEQFF
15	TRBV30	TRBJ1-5	CAWSTAGFSNQPQHF
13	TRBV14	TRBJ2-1	CASSQGEGNEQFF
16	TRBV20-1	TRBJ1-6	CSASGWSSSYNSPLHF
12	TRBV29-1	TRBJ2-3	CSVEAGTDTQYF
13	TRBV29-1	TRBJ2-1	CSVEDVGYNEQFF
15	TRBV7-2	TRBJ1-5	CASSLGPRANQPQHF
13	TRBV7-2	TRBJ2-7	CASSLEMAGLQYF
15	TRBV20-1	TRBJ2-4	CSASGLWGDGGIQYF
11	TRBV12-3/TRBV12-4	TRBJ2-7	CASGRRYEQYF
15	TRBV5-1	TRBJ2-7	CASSLGPESSYEQYF
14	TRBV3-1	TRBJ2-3	CASSQDQASYTQYF
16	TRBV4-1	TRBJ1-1	CASSQGPGTANTEAFF
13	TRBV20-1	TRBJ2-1	CSGQRGGQNEQFF
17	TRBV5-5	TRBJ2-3	CASSLPGLAGFTDTQYF
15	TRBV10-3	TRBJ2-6	CAINGDGSGANVLTF
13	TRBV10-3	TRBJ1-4	CAIRGGIEEKLFF
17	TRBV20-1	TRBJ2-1	CSARAGERGVKNNEQFF
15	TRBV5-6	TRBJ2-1	CASSYGTGVYNEQFF
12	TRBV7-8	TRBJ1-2	CASSSGGIGYTF
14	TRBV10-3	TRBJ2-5	CAISEGLAGETQYF
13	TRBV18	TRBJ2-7	CASADRSSYEQYF
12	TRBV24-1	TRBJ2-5	CATSDFWGTQYF
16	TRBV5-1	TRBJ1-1	CASSLRGGLMNTEAFF
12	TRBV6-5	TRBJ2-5	CASSTPGRSQYF
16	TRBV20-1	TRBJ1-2	CSASGQGIAPNYGYTF
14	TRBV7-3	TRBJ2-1	CASSLQDYSNEQFF
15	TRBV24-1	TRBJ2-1	CATSDGDRVGNEQFF
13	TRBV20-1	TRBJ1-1	CSARGPGITEAFF
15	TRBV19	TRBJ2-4	CASSIFTKPKNIQYF
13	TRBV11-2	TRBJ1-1	CASTLDRNTEAFF
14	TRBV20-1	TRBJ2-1	CSADGGNQLNEQFF
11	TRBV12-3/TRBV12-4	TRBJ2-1	CASSRMGEQFF
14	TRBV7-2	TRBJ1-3	CASSLVRAGNTIYF
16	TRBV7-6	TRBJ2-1	CAISQVTGTGGDEQFF
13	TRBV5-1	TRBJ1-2	CASSSTGNYGYTF
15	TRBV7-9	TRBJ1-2	CASSPGTEANYGYTF
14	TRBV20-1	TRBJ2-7	CSAAVPQGSHEQYF
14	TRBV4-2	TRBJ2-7	CASSQEGGASEQYF
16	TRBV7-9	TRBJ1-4	CASSYYRTDDNEKLFF
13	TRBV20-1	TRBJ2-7	CSAMDRVAYEQYF
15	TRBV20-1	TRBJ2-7	CSAPTGTSGAYEQYF
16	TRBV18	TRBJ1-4	CASSPSGTTTNEKLFF
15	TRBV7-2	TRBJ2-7	CASSVTGTGYYEQYF